Described below is a single TCR beta chain sequence and its context. The CDR3 is 14 residues long. Between the trimmed V and J ends, which lost 3 bases and 9 bases, there was a span of 15 bases. The germline V gene encodes CDR1 KGHSH and CDR2 LQKENI. The data were produced by immunoSEQ multiplex PCR, yet TCRdb's version contains in-frame clones alone and is incomplete. The sample holds over 150,000 clones, 90% seen once. This sample is drawn from a study of blood T cell repertoires in COVID-19. This sequence joins TRBV18 and TRBJ2-1, with D perhaps matching TRBD1 (6 bases). Sequences were obtained from peripheral blood. The source of this sequence is a man in his fifties with acute or convalescent COVID-19. The CDR3 loop is CASSPNTGISEQFF. Written as DNA, the CDR3 is TGTGCCAGCTCACCTAATACAGGGATCAGTGAGCAGTTCTTC.